These 16 T cell receptor beta chains originate from one sample sequenced in a study of cytomegalovirus exposure and HLA in healthy donors. The study ran its PCR with 60 Vbeta and 13 Jbeta primers. The table came from immunoSEQ multiplex PCR; TCRdb's copy has only in-frame clones and leaves some out. In the table there are about 130,000 clones, 80% of which are singletons. The specimen was PBMCs. All receptors come from a woman in her forties in good health and CMV-seronegative.

The genes are TRBV2 and TRBJ1-2; D remains ambiguous. Trimming stripped 3 bases from V and 2 bases from J, with 7 bases between. This CDR3 spans 13 amino acids. CDR1 and CDR2 (germline): SNHLY, FYNNEI. CDR3 in amino acids: CASSDRVNYGYTF. CDR3 nucleotides: TGTGCCAGCAGTGATCGAGTGAACTATGGCTACACCTTC.

V usage is TRBV6-5 and J usage is TRBJ1-3; the match to TRBD1 covers 10 bases. The length of the CDR3 is 15 residues. The germline V gene has CDR1 MNHEY and CDR2 SVGAGI. The V segment lost 6 bases and the J segment 4 bases; nucleotides outside the gene matches: 6. The CDR3 loop is CASSHGTGVGNTIYF. The DNA for the CDR3 is TGTGCCAGCAGCCACGGGACAGGGGTCGGAAACACCATATATTTT.

As concerns this clone: The junction does not match germline at one end; this may be a read error. V and J are TRBV5-1 and TRBJ1-3; 10 bases are a match to TRBD1. The CDR3 extends over 14 amino acids. Germline V gene sequence: CDR1 SGHRS, CDR2 YFSETQ. The CDR3 region is CASRGTGDGSTIYF. The CDR3 bases are TGCGCCAGCAGGGGGACAGGGGATGGAAGCACCATATATTTT. Based on the CDR3 plus reference TRBV5-1 and TRBJ1-3, the full variable domain is KAGVTQTPRYLIKTRGQQVTLSCSPISGHRSVSWYQQTPGQGLQFLFEYFSETQRNKGNFPGRFSGRQFSNSRSEMNVSTLELGDSALYLCASRGTGDGSTIYFGEGSWLTVV.

In its sample, this clone was seen once. This chain joins TRBV7-2 and TRBJ1-3; D remains unclear. V shed 4 bases and J shed 5 bases, with 12 bases lying between them. CDR3 length: 14 residues. Per the germline V gene, CDR1 is SGHTA and CDR2 is FQGNSA. This CDR3 is CASSSGRGRNTIYF. The CDR3 DNA sequence: TGTGCCAGCAGCTCCGGGCGGGGTCGAAACACCATATATTTT.

This clone was seen a single time. The rearrangement uses TRBV6-1 and TRBJ1-1; D gene unclear. V gave up 4 bases and J gave up 6 bases, with 15 bases separating them. This CDR3 contains 14 residues. CDR1 is MNHNS, CDR2 SASEGT, per germline. This CDR3 is CASSGWAPRAEAFF. The CDR3 DNA follows: TGTGCCAGCAGTGGGTGGGCACCGAGGGCTGAAGCTTTCTTT.

This clone was seen once. This chain links TRBV9 with TRBJ2-4; D might be TRBD2 (7 bases). V was cut by 0 bases and J by 7 bases, with 11 bases left in between. Germline lookup yields CDR1 SGDLS and CDR2 YYNGEE. The CDR3 extends over 14 amino acids. The CDR3 DNA sequence: TGTGCCAGCAGCGTAGGGGGGGGCCGGAACATTCAGTACTTC. This encodes CASSVGGGRNIQYF.

This rearrangement joins TRBV14 to TRBJ2-5; 9 positions agree with TRBD2. CDR3 length: 15 residues. J gave up 2 bases and V 4 bases, and 5 bases lay outside the gene matches. Germline V lookup: CDR1 SGHDN, CDR2 FVKESK. The CDR3 is CASSPLAGLQETQYF. The CDR3 bases are TGTGCCAGCAGCCCGCTAGCGGGGCTACAAGAGACCCAGTACTTC. Filled out from reference TRBV14 and TRBJ2-5, the complete variable domain reads EAGVTQFPSHSVIEKGQTVTLRCDPISGHDNLYWYRRVMGKEIKFLLHFVKESKQDESGMPNNRFLAERTGGTYSTLKVQPAELEDSGVYFCASSPLAGLQETQYFGPGTRLLVL.

This clone has more than one count but fewer than ten. V gene TRBV19 combines with J gene TRBJ1-4, with D unresolved. CDR3 length: 14 amino acids. CDR1 and CDR2 from the germline V gene are LNHDA and SQIVND (reference sequence). V was trimmed by 6 bases and J by 3 bases, leaving 11 bases between them. The CDR3 protein is CASRVDEANEKLFF. DNA of the CDR3: TGTGCCAGTAGGGTGGATGAGGCTAATGAAAAACTGTTTTTT.

The count of this clone is one. This chain joins TRBV2 and TRBJ2-5; 14 nucleotides align to TRBD2. Germline V gene data show CDR1 as SNHLY and CDR2 as FYNNEI. Trimming removed 4 bases from V and 4 bases from J; junction bases left unmatched: 11. CDR3 length: 18 amino acids. For the CDR3, the DNA is TGTGCCAGCAGTGGGTGGGGACTAGCGGGAGTAAGCGGAGAGACCCAGTACTTC. Protein product: CASSGWGLAGVSGETQYF.

The rearrangement links TRBV19 to TRBJ1-3; 9 bases map to TRBD1. V shed 7 bases, J shed 0 bases, and the junction held 4 bases outside the gene matches. The CDR3 is 15 residues long. Germline lookup yields CDR1 LNHDA and CDR2 SQIVND (reference sequence). The chain's CDR3 is CASIDRGSSGNTIYF. Here the CDR3 DNA reads TGTGCCAGTATCGACAGGGGGTCCTCTGGAAACACCATATATTTT.

The rearrangement joins TRBV28 to TRBJ2-3; TRBD2 agrees at 9 bases. The V gene end was trimmed by 6 bases and the J gene end by 1 base; junction bases not matched to a gene: 5. Germline V gene lookup returns CDR1 MDHEN and CDR2 SYDVKM. This CDR3 region has 15 residues. CDR3 bases: TGTGCCAGCAGGATAGCGGGGGCTCGCACAGATACGCAGTATTTT. Translating gives CASRIAGARTDTQYF.

V gene TRBV6-6 combines with J gene TRBJ2-7, with TRBD1 matching 10 bases. The germline V gene has CDR1 MNHNY and CDR2 SVGAGI (reference sequence). The CDR3 loop spans 13 amino acids. The V and J ends lost 7 bases and 4 bases, in that order; junction bases with no gene match: 4. The CDR3 coding sequence is TGTGCCAGCATGGGGACAGGGGTTTACGAGCAGTACTTC. This codes for CASMGTGVYEQYF.

Only a few counts were recorded for this clone. The chain couples TRBV5-1 to TRBJ2-7; TRBD1 aligns across 7 bases. CDR1 is SGHRS and CDR2 is YFSETQ in the germline V gene. V trimming: 4 bases; J trimming: 5 bases; junction bases outside the gene matches: 9. The CDR3 length is 14 residues. For the CDR3, the DNA is TGCGCCAGCAGCCCCCGACAGGGTTTCCACGAGCAGTACTTC. Amino acid sequence: CASSPRQGFHEQYF.

The rearrangement links TRBV9 to TRBJ1-6, with a tentative D call TRBD1 (5 bases). V gave up 3 bases and J gave up 6 bases, with 19 bases separating them. There are 17 residues in the CDR3. From germline, CDR1 is SGDLS and CDR2 YYNGEE. Written as DNA, the CDR3 is TGTGCCAGCAGCGCAGGGCAGGGTAGGGGCCTTAATTCACCCCTCCACTTT. This codes for CASSAGQGRGLNSPLHF.

The genes are TRBV28 and TRBJ1-6; a weak D match, TRBD1 (5 bases). Per the germline V gene, CDR1 is MDHEN and CDR2 is SYDVKM. The V and J ends lost 4 bases and 5 bases respectively, with 12 bases between them. This CDR3 spans 15 amino acids. CDR3 DNA: TGTGCCAGCAGTTCATTAGGAGGGGATAATTCACCCCTCCACTTT. As protein: CASSSLGGDNSPLHF.

J is TRBJ2-1 and V is TRBV13, with TRBD2 matching over 10 bases. This CDR3 has 16 amino acids. Germline CDR1 PRHDT, CDR2 FYEKMQ (reference sequence). The V segment lost 2 bases and the J segment 2 bases; nucleotides outside the gene matches: 3. CDR3 sequence (DNA): TGTGCCAGCAGCTTACTAGCGGGAGCAACCTACAATGAGCAGTTCTTC. Translating it yields CASSLLAGATYNEQFF.